The clone carrying this TCR beta chain was counted a single time. Antigen unknown. The V end was cut by 5 bases, the J end by 4 bases, with 6 bases between. The germline CDR1 and CDR2 sequences are SGHAT and FQNNGV. The CDR3 is made up of 11 amino acids. TCRdb's copy holds only in-frame clones and misses some; the assay was immunoSEQ multiplex PCR. The sample records 20,000 to 25,000 clones, roughly nine tenths being singletons. The data were obtained in a study of T cells in tuberculosis. Study-level points and caveats: Active tuberculosis cases were adults; controls were adolescents. GEM motif frequencies gave over 55% accuracy; the GMM repertoire gave 80% to 90%.

Latent tuberculosis screening used tuberculin skin test and IGRA at entry. This receptor was identified in a donor aged 10 to 29 with latent tuberculosis or without tuberculosis infection. The sequenced sample was PBMCs. The rearrangement links TRBV11-2 to TRBJ2-7; maybe TRBD2 (6 bases). The CDR3, as DNA: TGTGCCAGCAGCCGGGGGTACGAGCAGTACTTC. The encoded protein is CASSRGYEQYF.